This TCR beta chain was sequenced during a study of blood T cell repertoires in COVID-19. About the research overall: From the United States, Italy and Spain came samples of acute and convalescent COVID-19. Sources were T cells, B-cell-depleted T cells, or PBMCs; the material itself was cDNA or gDNA.

Participants, about 18 to 95 years old, spanned 25 or so US areas. The J segment lost 10 bases and the V segment lost 4 bases, leaving 3 bases of the junction unmatched. Germline V gene data show CDR1 as SNHLY and CDR2 as FYNNEI. CDR3 size: 12 residues. Profiling relied on immunoSEQ multiplex PCR, and the TCRdb table lists in-frame clones only, not all of them. The sample lists more than 85,000 clones, 80% to 90% occurring once. The specimen sequenced was PBMCs or T cells enriched from blood (not recorded which). The clonotype was recovered from a woman aged 45-65 years who had recovered from COVID-19. V usage is TRBV2 and J usage is TRBJ1-4; TRBD1 matches at 7 bases. CDR3 bases: TGTGCCAGCAGTGGACAGGGTAGAAAACTGTTTTTT. Translation: CASSGQGRKLFF. Supplemented by reference TRBV2 and TRBJ1-4, the full variable domain reads EPEVTQTPSHQVTQMGQEVILRCVPISNHLYFYWYRQILGQKVEFLVSFYNNEISEKSEIFDDQFSVERPDGSNFTLKIRSTKLEDSAMYFCASSGQGRKLFFGSGTQLSVL.